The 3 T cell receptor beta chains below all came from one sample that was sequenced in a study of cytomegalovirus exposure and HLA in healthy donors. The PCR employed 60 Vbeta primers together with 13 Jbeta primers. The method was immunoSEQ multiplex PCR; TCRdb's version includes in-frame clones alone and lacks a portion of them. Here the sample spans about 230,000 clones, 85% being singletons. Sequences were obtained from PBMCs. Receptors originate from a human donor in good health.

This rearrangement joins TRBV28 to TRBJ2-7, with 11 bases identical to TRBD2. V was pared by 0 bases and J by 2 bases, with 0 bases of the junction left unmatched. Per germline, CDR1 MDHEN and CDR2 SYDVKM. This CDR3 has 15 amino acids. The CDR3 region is CASSLWTSGTYEQYF. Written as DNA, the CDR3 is TGTGCCAGCAGTTTATGGACTAGCGGGACCTACGAGCAGTACTTC.

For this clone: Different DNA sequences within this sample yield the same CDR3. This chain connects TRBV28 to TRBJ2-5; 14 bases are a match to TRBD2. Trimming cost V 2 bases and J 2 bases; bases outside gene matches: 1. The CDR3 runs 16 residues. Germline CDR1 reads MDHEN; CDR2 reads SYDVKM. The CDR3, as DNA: TGTGCCAGCAGTTTAGGACTAGCGGGAGGTCAAGAGACCCAGTACTTC. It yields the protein CASSLGLAGGQETQYF.

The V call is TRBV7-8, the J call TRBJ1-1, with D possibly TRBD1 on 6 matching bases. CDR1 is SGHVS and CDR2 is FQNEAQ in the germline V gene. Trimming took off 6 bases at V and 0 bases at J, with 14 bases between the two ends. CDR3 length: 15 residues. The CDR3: CASRPSDRMNTEAFF. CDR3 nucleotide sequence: TGTGCCAGCAGACCCAGTGACAGGATGAACACTGAAGCTTTCTTT.